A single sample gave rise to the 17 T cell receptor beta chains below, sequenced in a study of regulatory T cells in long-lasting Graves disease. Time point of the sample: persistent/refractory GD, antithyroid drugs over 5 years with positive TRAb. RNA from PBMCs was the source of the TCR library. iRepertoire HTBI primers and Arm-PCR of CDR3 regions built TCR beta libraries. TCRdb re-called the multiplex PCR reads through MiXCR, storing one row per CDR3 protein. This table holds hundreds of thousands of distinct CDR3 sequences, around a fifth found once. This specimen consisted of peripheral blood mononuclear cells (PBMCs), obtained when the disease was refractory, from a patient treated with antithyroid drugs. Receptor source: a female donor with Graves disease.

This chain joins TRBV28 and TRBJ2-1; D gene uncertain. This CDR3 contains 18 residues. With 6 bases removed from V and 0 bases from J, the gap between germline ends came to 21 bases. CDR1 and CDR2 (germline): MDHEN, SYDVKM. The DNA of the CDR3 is TGTGCCAGCAGCCGCCCTATAGTAATCCCCAGCTCCTACAATGAGCAGTTCTTC. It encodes CASSRPIVIPSSYNEQFF. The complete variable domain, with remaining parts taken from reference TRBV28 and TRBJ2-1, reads DVKVTQSSRYLVKRTGEKVFLECVQDMDHENMFWYRQDPGLGLRLIYFSYDVKMKEKGDIPEGYSVSREKKERFSLILESASTNQTSMYLCASSRPIVIPSSYNEQFFGPGTRLTVL.

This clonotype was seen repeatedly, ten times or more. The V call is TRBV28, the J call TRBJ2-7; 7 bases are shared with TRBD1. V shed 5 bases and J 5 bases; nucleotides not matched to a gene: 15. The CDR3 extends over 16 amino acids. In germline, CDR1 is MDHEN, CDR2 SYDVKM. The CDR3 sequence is CASSEGEGGEVDEQYF. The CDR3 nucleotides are TGTGCCAGCAGTGAGGGGGAAGGGGGCGAGGTTGACGAGCAGTACTTC.

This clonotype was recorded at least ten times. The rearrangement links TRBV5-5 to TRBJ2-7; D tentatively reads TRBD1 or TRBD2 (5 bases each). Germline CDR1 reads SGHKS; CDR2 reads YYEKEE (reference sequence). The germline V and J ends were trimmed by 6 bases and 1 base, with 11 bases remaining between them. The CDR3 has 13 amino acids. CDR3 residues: CASIEGPSYEQYF. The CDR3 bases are TGTGCCAGCATCGAGGGGCCATCCTACGAGCAGTACTTC.

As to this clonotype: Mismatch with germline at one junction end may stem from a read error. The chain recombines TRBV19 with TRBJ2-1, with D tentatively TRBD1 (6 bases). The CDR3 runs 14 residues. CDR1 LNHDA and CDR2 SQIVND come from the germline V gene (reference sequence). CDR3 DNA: TGTGCCAGTGGATCAGGGGAGTCCTACAATGAGCAGCTCTTC. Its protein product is CASGSGESYNEQLF.

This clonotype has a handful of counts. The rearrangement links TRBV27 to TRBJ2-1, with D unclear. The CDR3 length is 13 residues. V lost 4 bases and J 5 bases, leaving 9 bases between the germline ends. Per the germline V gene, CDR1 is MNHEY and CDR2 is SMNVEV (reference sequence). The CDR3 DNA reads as TGTGCCAGCAGTTCCATTAATAACAATGAGCAGTTCTTC. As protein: CASSSINNNEQFF.

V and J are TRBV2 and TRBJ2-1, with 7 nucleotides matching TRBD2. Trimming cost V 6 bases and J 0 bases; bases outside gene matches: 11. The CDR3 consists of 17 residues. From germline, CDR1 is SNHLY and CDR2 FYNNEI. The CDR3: CASRRRELRSSYNEQFF. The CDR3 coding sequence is TGTGCCAGCAGGCGGCGGGAGCTACGGAGCTCCTACAATGAGCAGTTCTTC.

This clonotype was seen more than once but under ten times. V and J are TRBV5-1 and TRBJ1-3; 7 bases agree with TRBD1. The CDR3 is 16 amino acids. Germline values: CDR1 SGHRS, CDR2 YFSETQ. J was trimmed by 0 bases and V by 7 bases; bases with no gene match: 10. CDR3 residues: CASHGTDSLSGNTIYF. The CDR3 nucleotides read TGCGCCAGCCACGGGACAGACTCTCTCTCTGGAAACACCATATATTTT.

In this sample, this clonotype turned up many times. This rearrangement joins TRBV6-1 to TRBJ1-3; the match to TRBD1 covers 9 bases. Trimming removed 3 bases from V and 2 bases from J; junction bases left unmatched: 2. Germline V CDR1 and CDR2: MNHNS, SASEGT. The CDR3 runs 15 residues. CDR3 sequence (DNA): TGTGCCAGCAGTGATTGGACAGGGGCTGGAAACACCATATATTTT. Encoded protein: CASSDWTGAGNTIYF.

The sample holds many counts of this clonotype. As DNA, the CDR3 is TGTGCCAGCAGTTTAAGTAGCATTGATACGGAGACCCAGTACTTC. This sequence encodes CASSLSSIDTETQYF. The chain has TRBV12-3 or TRBV12-4 and TRBJ2-5; D unclear. V lost 2 bases to trimming and J lost 5 bases, with 15 bases between them. The CDR3 runs 15 residues.

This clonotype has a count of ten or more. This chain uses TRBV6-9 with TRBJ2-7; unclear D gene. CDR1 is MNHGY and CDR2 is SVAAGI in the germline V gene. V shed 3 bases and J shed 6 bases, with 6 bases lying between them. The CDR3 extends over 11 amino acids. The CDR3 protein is CASSYGSEQYF. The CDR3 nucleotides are TGTGCCAGCAGTTACGGGTCCGAGCAGTACTTC.

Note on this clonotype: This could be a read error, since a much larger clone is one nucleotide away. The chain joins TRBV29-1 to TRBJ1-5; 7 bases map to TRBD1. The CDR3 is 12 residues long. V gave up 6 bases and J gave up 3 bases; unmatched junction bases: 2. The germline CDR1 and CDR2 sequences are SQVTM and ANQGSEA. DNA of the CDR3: TGCAGCGTGGGACAGCCCAATCAGCCCCAGCATTTT. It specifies CSVGQPNQPQHF.

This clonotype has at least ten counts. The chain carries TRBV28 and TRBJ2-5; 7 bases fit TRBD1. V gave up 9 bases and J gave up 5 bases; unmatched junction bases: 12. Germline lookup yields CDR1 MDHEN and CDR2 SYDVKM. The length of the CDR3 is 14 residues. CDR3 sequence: CASLDTGAIETQYF. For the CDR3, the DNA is TGTGCCAGTCTTGATACAGGGGCGATCGAGACCCAGTACTTC.

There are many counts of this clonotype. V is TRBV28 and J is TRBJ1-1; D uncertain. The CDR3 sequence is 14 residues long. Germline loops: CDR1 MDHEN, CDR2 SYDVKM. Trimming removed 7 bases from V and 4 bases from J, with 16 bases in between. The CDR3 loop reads CASTSPAGSTEAFF. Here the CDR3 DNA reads TGTGCCAGCACTTCCCCCGCGGGCAGCACTGAAGCTTTCTTT.

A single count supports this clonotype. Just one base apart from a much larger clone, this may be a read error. The CDR3 DNA follows: TGTGCCAGCAGTTTAACCGGGTTTAGCCTTGCCAAGGACACTGAAGCTTTCTTT. This translates into CASSLTGFSLAKDTEAFF. The chain uses TRBV27 and TRBJ1-1, with D hard to call. CDR3 length: 18 amino acids. Germline lookup yields CDR1 MNHEY and CDR2 SMNVEV (reference sequence). Trimming removed 2 bases from V and 3 bases from J, with 22 bases in between.

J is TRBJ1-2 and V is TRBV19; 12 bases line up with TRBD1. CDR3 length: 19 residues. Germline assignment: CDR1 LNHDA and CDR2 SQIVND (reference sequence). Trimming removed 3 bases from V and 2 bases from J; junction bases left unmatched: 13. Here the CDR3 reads CASSMGTGGQPLLNYGYTF. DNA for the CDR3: TGTGCCAGTAGTATGGGGACAGGGGGCCAACCCCTCCTCAACTATGGCTACACCTTC. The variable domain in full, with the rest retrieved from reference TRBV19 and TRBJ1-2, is DGGITQSPKYLFRKEGQNVTLSCEQNLNHDAMYWYRQDPGQGLRLIYYSQIVNDFQKGDIAEGYSVSREKKESFPLTVTSAQKNPTAFYLCASSMGTGGQPLLNYGYTFGSGTRLTVV.

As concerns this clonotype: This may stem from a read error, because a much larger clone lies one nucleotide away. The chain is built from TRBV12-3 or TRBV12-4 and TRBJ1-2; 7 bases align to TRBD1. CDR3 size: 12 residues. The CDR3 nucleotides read TGTGCCAGCGGTTTCGGACAGGCTGACTACACCTTC. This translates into CASGFGQADYTF.

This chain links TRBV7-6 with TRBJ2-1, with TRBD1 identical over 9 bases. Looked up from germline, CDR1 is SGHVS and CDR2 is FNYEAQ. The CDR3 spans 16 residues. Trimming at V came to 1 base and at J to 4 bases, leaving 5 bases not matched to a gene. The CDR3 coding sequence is TGTGCCAGCAGCTTAGTGGGACAGGGAGTATACAATGAGCAGTTCTTC. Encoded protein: CASSLVGQGVYNEQFF.